Detailed here is one T cell receptor beta chain. Its antigen is still unknown. This sample was taken from a study of glioma-infiltrating T cells after dendritic cell vaccination. The time point is: after dendritic cell vaccination, including at tumor progression/relapse. Overall study results and limits: No direct clonality-survival link was found; a diverse polyclonal response may matter.

This table comes from immunoSEQ multiplex PCR, and its TCRdb copy is limited to in-frame clones, with some not included. There are approximately 48,000 clones in the sample; over 75% occur only once, and 5.3% lies in the top ten. Sequencing was performed on blood, taken after dendritic cell vaccination. The sequence came from a human donor with glioblastoma.

The DNA for the CDR3 is TGTGCCAGTAGTCGTACAGGGGGCGTATCTGAAGCTTTCTTT. This encodes CASSRTGGVSEAFF. This sequence joins TRBV19 and TRBJ1-1, with 9 bases fitting TRBD1. After removal of 5 bases from V and 6 bases from J, the junction contained 7 bases not matched to a gene. Germline V CDR1 and CDR2: LNHDA, SQIVND (reference sequence). This CDR3 region has 14 residues.